A single sample gave rise to the 20 T cell receptor beta chains below, sequenced in a study of cytomegalovirus exposure and HLA in healthy donors. The PCR made use of 60 Vbeta and 13 Jbeta primers. Profiling relied on immunoSEQ multiplex PCR, and the TCRdb table lists in-frame clones only, not all of them. The data show about 180,000 clones, 65% to 75% seen once. The sequencing input was PBMCs. The receptors shown here come from a human donor in good health.

The V call is TRBV6-5, the J call TRBJ1-1; 8 bases align to TRBD1. CDR1 MNHEY and CDR2 SVGAGI come from the germline V gene. The J segment lost 4 bases and the V segment lost 2 bases, leaving 9 bases of the junction unmatched. The CDR3 is 16 amino acids. CDR3 sequence reads: CASSYTPGQGGTEAFF. CDR3 sequence (DNA): TGTGCCAGCAGTTACACCCCTGGACAGGGCGGCACTGAAGCTTTCTTT.

V and J are TRBV5-1 and TRBJ1-5; 12 bases agree with TRBD1. This CDR3 is built from 15 residues. Trimming cost V 4 bases and J 6 bases; bases outside gene matches: 5. The germline CDR1 and CDR2 sequences are SGHRS and YFSETQ. CDR3 nucleotides: TGCGCCAGCAGCCCCGGGACAGGGGGCCCTCAGCCCCAGCATTTT. This translates into CASSPGTGGPQPQHF.

The gene calls are TRBV7-2 and TRBJ2-1, with 13 bases fitting TRBD2. This CDR3 has 15 amino acids. V was clipped by 6 bases and J by 8 bases; unmatched bases: 7. The V gene's germline CDR1 is SGHTA and CDR2 FQGNSA. CDR3 region: CASSPGLAGVHEQFF. For the CDR3, the DNA is TGTGCCAGCAGTCCCGGACTAGCGGGGGTCCATGAGCAGTTCTTC.

The CDR3 nucleotides read TGTGCCAGTAGATCGACAGGGGACGAGCAGTACTTC. Translated: CASRSTGDEQYF. The V call is TRBV19, the J call TRBJ2-7, with 8 bases aligning to TRBD1. V trimming: 6 bases; J trimming: 5 bases; junction bases outside the gene matches: 3. The CDR3 is 12 amino acids. Germline loops: CDR1 LNHDA, CDR2 SQIVND (reference sequence).

The chain carries TRBV15 and TRBJ2-7; D gene ambiguous. Trimming removed 5 bases at V and 3 bases at J, with 26 bases between. The length of the CDR3 is 18 residues. The germline V gene has CDR1 LNHNV and CDR2 YYDKDF (reference sequence). The CDR3 nucleotides are TGTGCCACCAGCTCTTTTGGGCAATCCACATCTGCCTTCTACGAGCAGTACTTC. It yields the protein CATSSFGQSTSAFYEQYF.

The chain recombines TRBV4-1 with TRBJ1-1; D may be TRBD1 (5 bases). The CDR3 totals 16 residues. The V gene's germline CDR1 is MGHRA and CDR2 YSYEKL. Trimming cost V 0 bases and J 0 bases, with 11 bases left between them. The CDR3 loop reads CASSQDPGRVNTEAFF. In DNA form, the CDR3 reads TGCGCCAGCAGCCAAGATCCGGGCAGGGTGAACACTGAAGCTTTCTTT.

This chain connects TRBV29-1 to TRBJ2-2, with 10 positions matching TRBD2. Germline V CDR1 and CDR2: SQVTM, ANQGSEA. This CDR3 has 14 residues. V trimming: 7 bases; J trimming: 5 bases; junction bases outside the gene matches: 7. This chain's CDR3 is CSASSGGITGELFF. Here the CDR3 DNA reads TGCAGCGCCAGTAGCGGGGGGATTACCGGGGAGCTGTTTTTT.

The chain has TRBV7-6 and TRBJ2-2; TRBD1 agrees at 7 bases. CDR1 is SGHVS, CDR2 FNYEAQ, per germline. The CDR3 has 15 residues. Trimming took 5 bases from V and 0 from J; bases not matched to a gene: 3. CDR3 loop: CASSRQGPNTGELFF. DNA for the CDR3: TGTGCCAGCAGCCGACAGGGCCCGAACACCGGGGAGCTGTTTTTT.

This chain connects TRBV5-4 to TRBJ2-5; TRBD2 aligns across 8 bases. Germline V gives CDR1 SGHNT, CDR2 YYREEE (reference sequence). The CDR3 is 16 amino acids. V was pared by 0 bases and J by 4 bases, with 8 bases of the junction left unmatched. The CDR3 DNA sequence: TGTGCCAGCAGCTTGGCCAAGGACGGGGGGGGAGAGACCCAGTACTTC. Amino acids: CASSLAKDGGGETQYF.

The chain combines TRBV5-4 with TRBJ1-1; no reliable D call. The CDR3 consists of 14 residues. V dropped 4 bases and J dropped 1 base, with 11 bases sitting between them. Germline CDR1 and CDR2: SGHNT and YYREEE (reference sequence). Here the CDR3 DNA reads TGTGCCAGCAGCCTAGGACTGTCGAACACTGAAGCTTTCTTT. Amino acid sequence: CASSLGLSNTEAFF.

The chain joins TRBV5-1 to TRBJ1-6; TRBD1 might be the D (5 bases). Germline-derived CDR1 and CDR2 are SGHRS and YFSETQ. V was cut by 0 bases and J by 9 bases, with 13 bases left in between. This CDR3 contains 15 residues. CDR3 protein: CASSLGGDYGSPLHF. CDR3 DNA sequence: TGCGCCAGCAGCTTGGGAGGGGACTACGGTTCACCCCTCCACTTT.

The V gene is TRBV6-5, the J gene TRBJ1-4; weak D call: TRBD1 (5 bases). Trimming took 5 bases from V and 7 from J, leaving 14 bases between them. This CDR3 contains 14 residues. Germline V gene sequence: CDR1 MNHEY, CDR2 SVGAGI. The CDR3, as DNA: TGTGCCAGCAGTCGCGGGACCGCTAGTGAAAAACTGTTTTTT. This encodes CASSRGTASEKLFF.

Ten or more counts support this clone. This sequence joins TRBV4-3 and TRBJ2-4; D may be TRBD2 (7 bases). The CDR3 sequence is 18 residues long. Between the trimmed V and J ends, which lost 0 bases and 0 bases, there was a span of 15 bases. In germline, CDR1 is LGHNA, CDR2 YSLEER. CDR3 sequence reads: CASSQEAWGGLAKNIQYF. CDR3 coding DNA: TGCGCCAGCAGCCAAGAGGCGTGGGGGGGCCTAGCCAAAAACATTCAGTACTTC.

V gene TRBV19 combines with J gene TRBJ2-5; no definite D call. The CDR3 extends over 15 amino acids. Germline CDR1 reads LNHDA; CDR2 reads SQIVND (reference sequence). V was pared by 6 bases and J by 4 bases, with 18 bases between. The CDR3 nucleotides read TGTGCCAGTAGCCCGACTCCCGGAGCCGGAGAGACCCAGTACTTC. Protein sequence: CASSPTPGAGETQYF.

V usage is TRBV10-3 and J usage is TRBJ1-2, with D tentatively TRBD1 (5 bases). V was cut by 4 bases and J by 3 bases, with 9 bases left in between. This CDR3 contains 13 residues. Per germline, CDR1 ENHRY and CDR2 SYGVKD. The CDR3 sequence: CAISAEGYYGYTF. DNA of the CDR3: TGTGCCATCAGTGCGGAGGGGTACTATGGCTACACCTTC.

CDR3 sequence reads: CASSDRGNTEAFF. The CDR3 DNA follows: TGTGCCAGCAGCGACAGGGGGAACACTGAAGCTTTCTTT. The chain uses TRBV6-5 and TRBJ1-1; 8 bases line up with TRBD1. Per the germline V gene, CDR1 is MNHEY and CDR2 is SVGAGI. V lost 6 bases to trimming and J lost 1 base; unmatched junction nucleotides: 1. The CDR3 contains 13 residues.

The chain carries TRBV6-6 and TRBJ2-7; the match to TRBD1 covers 7 bases. The length of the CDR3 is 14 residues. Trimming removed 4 bases from V and 0 bases from J; junction bases left unmatched: 3. Germline V gives CDR1 MNHNY, CDR2 SVGAGI (reference sequence). The CDR3 DNA reads TGTGCCAGCAGTTTTAGGGACAGCTCCTACGAGCAGTACTTC. It codes for CASSFRDSSYEQYF.

Details on this clone: Other DNA variants within this sample encode the same CDR3. The V and J genes are TRBV4-1 and TRBJ1-4; the match to TRBD1 covers 7 bases. CDR3 length: 14 amino acids. Losses at the gene ends were 1 base for V and 8 bases for J; bases not matched to a gene: 4. Germline CDR1 MGHRA, CDR2 YSYEKL. The CDR3 region is CASSQAGGNEKLFF. The CDR3 region has the DNA TGCGCCAGCAGCCAAGCAGGGGGAAACGAAAAACTGTTTTTT.

The chain joins TRBV30 to TRBJ1-2; 7 bases agree with TRBD1. The germline gives CDR1 GTSNPN, CDR2 SVGIG (reference sequence). The CDR3 totals 14 residues. J gave up 5 bases and V 0 bases, and 6 bases lay outside the gene matches. CDR3 sequence: CAWSVTGAGYGYTF. The CDR3 region has the DNA TGTGCCTGGAGTGTAACAGGGGCGGGATATGGCTACACCTTC.

V gene TRBV4-1 combines with J gene TRBJ2-5; 11 nucleotides agree with TRBD2. Near its end, the DNA agrees better with TRBJ2-7, so the J call may be wrong. The CDR3 is 15 residues long. Germline CDR1 and CDR2: MGHRA and YSYEKL. DNA for the CDR3: TGCGCCAGCAGCCAGCTGACTAGCGGGGACCGCGAGCAGTACTTC. Amino acid sequence: CASSQLTSGDREQYF.